This TCR beta chain was profiled in a study of graft-versus-host responses after intestinal transplantation. Study conclusions and caveats: Recipient marrow contained GvH clones, some of which appeared first in ileum or blood. The presence of high graft-versus-host to host-versus-graft clonal ratios in allografts characterized patients with graft-donor T cell macrochimerism.

V lost 4 bases and J 8 bases, leaving 17 bases between the germline ends. Germline CDR1 and CDR2: SGHDN and FVKESK. The CDR3 extends over 14 amino acids. Method: immunoSEQ multiplex PCR; TCRdb's copy keeps in-frame clones and lacks some. The data show approximately 17,000 clones, roughly four fifths seen once. Both intraepithelial and lamina propria lymphocytes were released by processing graft tissue. A remark on this clone: What it binds is unknown.

The sample here was ileum tissue, taken about 86 weeks after intestinal transplantation. The genes are TRBV14 and TRBJ1-2; D is unclear. The clonotype originates from a human patient who received an intestinal transplant, so some T cells may come from the graft donor. The CDR3 bases are TGTGCCAGCAGCCGATCCCGAAGCCCCTGGGGCTACACCTTC. It specifies CASSRSRSPWGYTF. Full variable domain (rest looked up from reference TRBV14 and TRBJ1-2): EAGVTQFPSHSVIEKGQTVTLRCDPISGHDNLYWYRRVMGKEIKFLLHFVKESKQDESGMPNNRFLAERTGGTYSTLKVQPAELEDSGVYFCASSRSRSPWGYTFGSGTRLTVV.